This paragraph reports one TCR beta chain. Its specificity is not known. The sample comes from a study of OX40 agonist ivuxolimab in advanced cancers. In the study overall: Of mixed ages from about 23 to 85 and averaging about 60 years, the group was roughly 85% male. Past anti-PD-1, anti-PD-L1 or anti-CTLA-4 therapy was accepted, and around 40% had received some.

The assay was immunoSEQ multiplex PCR, and TCRdb's table has in-frame clones only and misses some. The sample includes 76,000 or so clones, approximately 85% of them seen just once. V was shortened by 4 bases and J by 9 bases, with 12 bases between the two germline ends. The CDR3 runs to 13 residues. CDR1 LGHNA and CDR2 YNFKEQ come from the germline V gene. Study-level results: Among the lowest peripheral clonal expansion occurred in 0.1-3.0 mg/kg partial responders. In general, CD8+ T cells held more expanded clones than CD4+ did, on average.

Sequencing was performed on CD4+ or CD8+ T cells sorted from blood, taken in a trial of the OX40 agonist ivuxolimab. The chain is built from TRBV4-2 and TRBJ2-2; perhaps TRBD2 as D (5 bases). This TCR was sampled from an adult with an advanced solid tumor such as melanoma, head and neck, liver or kidney cancer. The CDR3 protein is CASSLFEGRELFF. The CDR3 DNA sequence: TGTGCCAGCAGCCTCTTCGAGGGTAGGGAGCTGTTTTTT.